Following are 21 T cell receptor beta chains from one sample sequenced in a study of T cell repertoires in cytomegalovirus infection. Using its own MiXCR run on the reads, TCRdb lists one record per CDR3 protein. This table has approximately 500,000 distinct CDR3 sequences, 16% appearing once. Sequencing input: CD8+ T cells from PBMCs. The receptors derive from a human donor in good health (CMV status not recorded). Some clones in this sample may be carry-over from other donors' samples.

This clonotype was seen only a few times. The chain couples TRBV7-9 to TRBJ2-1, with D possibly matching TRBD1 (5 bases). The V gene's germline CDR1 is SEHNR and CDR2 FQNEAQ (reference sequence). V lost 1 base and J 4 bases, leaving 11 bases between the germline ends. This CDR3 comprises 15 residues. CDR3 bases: TGTGCCAGCAGCTTAGGCAGGGCTAATTACAATGAGCAGTTCTTC. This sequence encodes CASSLGRANYNEQFF.

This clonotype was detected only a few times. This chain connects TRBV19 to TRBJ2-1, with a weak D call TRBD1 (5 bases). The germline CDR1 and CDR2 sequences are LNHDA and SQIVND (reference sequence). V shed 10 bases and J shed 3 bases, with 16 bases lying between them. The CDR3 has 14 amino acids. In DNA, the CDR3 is TGTGCCACCTCTTCTAGGGGCTACTACAATGAGCAGTTCTTC. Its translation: CATSSRGYYNEQFF.

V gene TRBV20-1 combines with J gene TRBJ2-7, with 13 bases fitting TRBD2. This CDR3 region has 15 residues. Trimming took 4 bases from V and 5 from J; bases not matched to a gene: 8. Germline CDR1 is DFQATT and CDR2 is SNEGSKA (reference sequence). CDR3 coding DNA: TGCAGTGCTAAGACTAGCGGGAGGATCAGGAACGAGCAGTACTTC. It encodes CSAKTSGRIRNEQYF.

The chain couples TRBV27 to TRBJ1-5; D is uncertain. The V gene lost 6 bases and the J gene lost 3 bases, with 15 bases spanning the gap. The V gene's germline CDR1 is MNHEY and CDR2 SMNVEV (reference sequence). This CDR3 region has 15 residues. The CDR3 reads CASSLLRDFNQPQHF. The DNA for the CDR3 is TGTGCCAGCAGCTTGCTTAGAGACTTCAATCAGCCCCAGCATTTT.

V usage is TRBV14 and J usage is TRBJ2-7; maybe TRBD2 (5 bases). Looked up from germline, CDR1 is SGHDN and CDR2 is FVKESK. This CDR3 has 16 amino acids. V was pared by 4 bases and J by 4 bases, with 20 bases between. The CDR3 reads CASSLESRRWVYEQYF. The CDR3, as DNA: TGTGCCAGCAGCCTCGAATCCAGGAGGTGGGTATACGAGCAGTACTTC.

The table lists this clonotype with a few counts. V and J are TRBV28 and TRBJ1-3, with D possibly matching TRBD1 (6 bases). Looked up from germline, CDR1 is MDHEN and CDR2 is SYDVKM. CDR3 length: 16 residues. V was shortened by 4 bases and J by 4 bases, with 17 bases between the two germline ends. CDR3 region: CASSSNRALGGNTIYF. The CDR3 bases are TGTGCCAGCAGTTCGAACAGGGCCCTGGGGGGAAACACCATATATTTT.

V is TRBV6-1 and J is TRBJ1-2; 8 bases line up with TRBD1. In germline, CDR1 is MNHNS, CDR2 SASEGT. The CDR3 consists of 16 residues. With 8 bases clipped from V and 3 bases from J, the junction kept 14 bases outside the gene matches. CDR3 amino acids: CASCGTGRLGDYGYTF. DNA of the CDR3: TGTGCCAGCTGCGGGACAGGTCGTCTCGGAGACTATGGCTACACCTTC.

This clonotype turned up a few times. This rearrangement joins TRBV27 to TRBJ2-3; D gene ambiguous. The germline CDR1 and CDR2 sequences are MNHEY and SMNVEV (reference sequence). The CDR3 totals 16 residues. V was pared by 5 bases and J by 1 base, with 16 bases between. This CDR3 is CASSTQPASRTDTQYF. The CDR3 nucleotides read TGTGCCAGCAGTACACAACCGGCATCTCGCACAGATACGCAGTATTTT.

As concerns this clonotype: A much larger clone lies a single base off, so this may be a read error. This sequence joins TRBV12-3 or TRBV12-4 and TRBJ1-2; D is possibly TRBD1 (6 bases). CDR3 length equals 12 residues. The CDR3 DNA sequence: TGTGCCGGGTTCACAGGGATCTATGGCTACGCCTTC. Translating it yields CAGFTGIYGYAF.

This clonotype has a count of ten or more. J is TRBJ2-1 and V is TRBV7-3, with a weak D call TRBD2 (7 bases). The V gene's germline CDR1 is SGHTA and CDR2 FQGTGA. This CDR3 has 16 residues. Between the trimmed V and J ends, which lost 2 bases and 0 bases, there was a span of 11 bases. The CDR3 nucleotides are TGTGCCAGCAGCTTAGGGGGGGCGGGCTCCTACAATGAGCAGTTCTTC. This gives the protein CASSLGGAGSYNEQFF.

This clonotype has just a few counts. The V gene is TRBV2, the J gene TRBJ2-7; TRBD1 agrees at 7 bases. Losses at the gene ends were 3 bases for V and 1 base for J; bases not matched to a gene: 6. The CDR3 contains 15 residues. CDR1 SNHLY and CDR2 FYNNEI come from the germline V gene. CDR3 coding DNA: TGTGCCAGCAGTGAGGGAAGACAGGGTTCCTACGAGCAGTACTTC. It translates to CASSEGRQGSYEQYF.

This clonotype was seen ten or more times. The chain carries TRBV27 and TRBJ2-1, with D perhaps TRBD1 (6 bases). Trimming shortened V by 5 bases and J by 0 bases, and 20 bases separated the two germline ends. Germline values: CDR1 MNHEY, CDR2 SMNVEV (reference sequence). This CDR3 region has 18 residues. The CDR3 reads CASSRRQAGRSSYNEQFF. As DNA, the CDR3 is TGTGCCAGCAGTCGTCGACAGGCTGGACGAAGCTCCTACAATGAGCAGTTCTTC.

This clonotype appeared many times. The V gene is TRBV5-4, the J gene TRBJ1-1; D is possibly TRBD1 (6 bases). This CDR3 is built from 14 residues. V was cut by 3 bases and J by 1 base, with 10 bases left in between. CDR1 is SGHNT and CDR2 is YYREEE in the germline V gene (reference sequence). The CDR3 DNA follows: TGTGCCAGCAGCTCCGGACAGCGGAACACTGAAGCTTTCTTT. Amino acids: CASSSGQRNTEAFF.

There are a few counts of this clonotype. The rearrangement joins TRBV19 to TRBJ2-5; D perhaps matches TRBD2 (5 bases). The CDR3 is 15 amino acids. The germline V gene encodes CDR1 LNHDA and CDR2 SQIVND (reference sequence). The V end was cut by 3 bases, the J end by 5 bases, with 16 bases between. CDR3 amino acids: CASSIPSRGWETQYF. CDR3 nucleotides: TGTGCCAGTAGTATCCCTAGCCGGGGTTGGGAGACCCAGTACTTC.

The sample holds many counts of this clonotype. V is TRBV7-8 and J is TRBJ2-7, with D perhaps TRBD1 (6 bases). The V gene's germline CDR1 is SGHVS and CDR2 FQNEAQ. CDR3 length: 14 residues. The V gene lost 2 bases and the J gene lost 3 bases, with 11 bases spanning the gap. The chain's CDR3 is CASSLTTGNYEQYF. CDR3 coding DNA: TGTGCCAGCAGCTTAACTACAGGGAACTACGAGCAGTACTTC.

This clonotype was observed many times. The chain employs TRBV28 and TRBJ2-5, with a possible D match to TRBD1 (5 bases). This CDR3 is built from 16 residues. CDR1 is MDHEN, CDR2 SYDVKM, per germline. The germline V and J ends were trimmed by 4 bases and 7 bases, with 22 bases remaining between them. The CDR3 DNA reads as TGTGCCAGCAGTTCTCAAGCCAGCCTACCTCAGGGGACCCAGTACTTC. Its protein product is CASSSQASLPQGTQYF.

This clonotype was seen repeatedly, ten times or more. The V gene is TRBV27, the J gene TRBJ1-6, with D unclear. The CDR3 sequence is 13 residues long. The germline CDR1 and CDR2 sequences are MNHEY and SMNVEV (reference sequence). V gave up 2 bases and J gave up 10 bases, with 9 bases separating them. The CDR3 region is CASSLSLGSPLHF. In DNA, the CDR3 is TGTGCCAGCAGTTTAAGTCTTGGATCACCCCTCCACTTT.

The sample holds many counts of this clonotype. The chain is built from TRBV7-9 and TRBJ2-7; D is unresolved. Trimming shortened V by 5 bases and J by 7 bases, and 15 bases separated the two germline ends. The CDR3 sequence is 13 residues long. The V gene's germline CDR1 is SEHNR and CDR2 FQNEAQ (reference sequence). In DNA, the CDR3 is TGTGCCAGCAGCCTAACACGTTCTGTTGAGCAGTACTTC. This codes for CASSLTRSVEQYF.

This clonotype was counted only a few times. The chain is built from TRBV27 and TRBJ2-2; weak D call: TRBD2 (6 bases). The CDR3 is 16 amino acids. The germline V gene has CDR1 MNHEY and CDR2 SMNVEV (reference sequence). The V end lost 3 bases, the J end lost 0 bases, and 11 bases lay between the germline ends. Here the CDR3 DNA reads TGTGCCAGCAGTTTCGGGAGCAACGCGAACACCGGGGAGCTGTTTTTT. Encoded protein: CASSFGSNANTGELFF.

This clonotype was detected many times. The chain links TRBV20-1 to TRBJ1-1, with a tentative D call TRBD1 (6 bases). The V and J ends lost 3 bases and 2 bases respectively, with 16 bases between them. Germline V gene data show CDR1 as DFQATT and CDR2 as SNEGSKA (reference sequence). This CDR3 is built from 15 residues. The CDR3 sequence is CSAREITGRNTEAFF. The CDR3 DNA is TGCAGTGCTAGGGAAATAACAGGGAGAAACACTGAAGCTTTCTTT.

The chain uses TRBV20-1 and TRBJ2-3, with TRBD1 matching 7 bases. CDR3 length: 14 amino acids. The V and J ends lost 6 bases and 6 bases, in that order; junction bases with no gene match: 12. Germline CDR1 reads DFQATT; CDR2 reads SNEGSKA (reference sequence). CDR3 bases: TGCAGTGCCCCCTCCGGGACAGAGATCGATACGCAGTATTTT. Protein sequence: CSAPSGTEIDTQYF.